This T cell receptor (beta chain) was obtained from a study of blood T cell repertoires in COVID-19. Study background: The United States, Italy and Spain supplied acute and convalescent COVID-19 samples. PBMCs, B-cell-depleted T cells, or T cells were the source of the cDNA or gDNA that made up the material.

Method: immunoSEQ multiplex PCR; TCRdb's copy keeps in-frame clones and lacks some. The sample shows fewer than 350,000 clones, 86% of them seen only once. The V gene lost 7 bases and the J gene lost 8 bases, with 21 bases spanning the gap. Looked up from germline, CDR1 is MGHDK and CDR2 is SYGVNS. This CDR3 is 16 amino acids long. This TCR came from a woman aged 25 to 45 with COVID-19, enrolled during active disease. Sample: peripheral blood. The J gene is TRBJ1-6, the V gene TRBV25-1, with D maybe TRBD1 (5 bases). The CDR3 nucleotides read TGTGCCAGCACCCCAGTATCTGGGGCTCGGGATTCACCCCTCCACTTT. As protein: CASTPVSGARDSPLHF. The full variable domain, rest sourced from reference TRBV25-1 and TRBJ1-6, is EADIYQTPRYLVIGTGKKITLECSQTMGHDKMYWYQQDPGMELHLIHYSYGVNSTEKGDLSSESTVSRIRTEHFPLTLESARPSHTSQYLCASTPVSGARDSPLHFGNGTRLTVT.